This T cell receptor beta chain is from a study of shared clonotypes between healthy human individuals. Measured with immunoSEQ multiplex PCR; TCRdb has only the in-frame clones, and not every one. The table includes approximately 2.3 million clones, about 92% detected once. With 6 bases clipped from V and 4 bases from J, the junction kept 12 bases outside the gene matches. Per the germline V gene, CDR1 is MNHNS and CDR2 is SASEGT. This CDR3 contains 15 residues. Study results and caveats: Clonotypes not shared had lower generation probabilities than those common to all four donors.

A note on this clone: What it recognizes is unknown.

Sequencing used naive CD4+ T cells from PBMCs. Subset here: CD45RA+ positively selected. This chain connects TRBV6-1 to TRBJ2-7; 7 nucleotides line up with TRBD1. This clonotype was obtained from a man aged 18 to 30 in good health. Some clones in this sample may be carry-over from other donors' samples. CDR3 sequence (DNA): TGTGCCAGCAGCCAGAGACAGGGCCCCCCGTACGAGCAGTACTTC. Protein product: CASSQRQGPPYEQYF.